The T cell receptor beta chain under discussion was sequenced for a study of T cell responses to AZD1222 COVID-19 vaccine. Findings and caveats of the study: Clonal diversity was possibly underestimated, and the donors were mostly white British, with more females. Seropositive AZD1222 recipients at baseline numbered only 6 or 7. Repertoires were sampled only after the peak T cell response. The study reported that nearly half of spike-specific TCRs target unmutated variant regions.

Sequencing was performed with immunoSEQ multiplex PCR; in TCRdb, only in-frame clones are kept and a portion is missing. Seen here are about 140,000 clones, 75% to 90% observed once, and the top ten hold approximately 4%. For this clone: Its antigen is unknown.

Germline loops: CDR1 SNHLY, CDR2 FYNNEI. This CDR3 is 13 amino acids long. V lost 7 bases to trimming and J lost 4 bases, with 13 bases between them. The specimen comprised peripheral blood, sampled on day 0 of AZD1222 vaccination. This receptor was taken from an adult in good health. The V and J genes are TRBV2 and TRBJ1-2, with D maybe TRBD1 (6 bases). CDR3 in DNA: TGTGCCAGCACCCTCCGGGACATCTATGGCTACACCTTC. As protein: CASTLRDIYGYTF.